A single sample gave rise to the 2 T cell receptor beta chains below, sequenced in a study of blood T cell repertoires in COVID-19. The protocol was immunoSEQ multiplex PCR, while the TCRdb copy is restricted to in-frame clones and leaves out a portion. The table includes 200,000 to 250,000 clones, 87% detected once. The sequenced material came from PBMCs or T cells enriched from blood (not recorded which). The receptors here all came from a young man who had recovered from COVID-19.

The chain carries TRBV5-6 and TRBJ2-1; 9 bases agree with TRBD1. Germline values: CDR1 SGHDT, CDR2 YYEEEE. J was trimmed by 5 bases and V by 0 bases; bases with no gene match: 3. CDR3 length: 15 amino acids. CDR3 sequence: CASSLGDRAHNEQFF. The CDR3 DNA is TGTGCCAGCAGCTTGGGGGACAGGGCTCACAATGAGCAGTTCTTC.

J is TRBJ1-1 and V is TRBV6-4, with a weak D call TRBD1 (6 bases). CDR1 MRHNA and CDR2 SNTAGT come from the germline V gene. V was cut by 6 bases and J by 7 bases, with 18 bases left in between. The CDR3 has 14 residues. Written as DNA, the CDR3 is TGTGCCAGCAGCCTAAGCGGGGAGGGGGATGAAGCTTTCTTT. Translating gives CASSLSGEGDEAFF.